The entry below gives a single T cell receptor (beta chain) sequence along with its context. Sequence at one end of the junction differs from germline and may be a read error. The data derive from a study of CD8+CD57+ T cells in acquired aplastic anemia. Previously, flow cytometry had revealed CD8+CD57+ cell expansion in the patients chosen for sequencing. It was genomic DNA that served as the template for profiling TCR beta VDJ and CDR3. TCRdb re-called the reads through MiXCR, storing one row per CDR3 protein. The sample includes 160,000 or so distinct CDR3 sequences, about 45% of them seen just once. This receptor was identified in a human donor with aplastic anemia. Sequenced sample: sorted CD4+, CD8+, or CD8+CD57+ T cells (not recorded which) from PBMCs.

CDR3 nucleotides: TGTGCCAGCAGCTTAGCGGTTGGACCCAGCTCCTACGAGCAGCACTTC. This translates into CASSLAVGPSSYEQHF. The chain recombines TRBV7-8 with TRBJ2-7; D not certain. CDR1 SGHVS and CDR2 FQNEAQ come from the germline V gene. The CDR3 loop spans 16 amino acids.